This T cell receptor (beta chain) is from a study of blood T cell repertoires in COVID-19. The V gene's germline CDR1 is SGHRS and CDR2 YFSETQ. The CDR3 runs to 14 residues. Losses at the gene ends were 4 bases for V and 5 bases for J; bases not matched to a gene: 9. Per the original methods: Nucleated cell counts were estimated from reference gene primer amplification. Some clones are missing from TCRdb's copy, which holds only in-frame ones; the method was immunoSEQ multiplex PCR. The V and J calls and the clone size are those of that table, but D and trimming were determined from the DNA. The table records approximately 64,000 clones, roughly 91% of them present only once. Cohorts were based on clinical histories the participants reported.

J is TRBJ2-7 and V is TRBV5-1; 7 nucleotides line up with TRBD1. Sequencing was done on a sample of PBMCs or T cells enriched from blood (not recorded which). The source of this sequence is a woman in her 40s who had recovered from COVID-19. The CDR3 DNA reads TGCGCCAGCAGCCTCAGACAGGGTTTGGACGAGCAGTACTTC. As protein: CASSLRQGLDEQYF.